The TCR beta chain described here comes from a study of blood T cell repertoires in COVID-19. The data were produced by immunoSEQ multiplex PCR, yet TCRdb's version contains in-frame clones alone and is incomplete. The sample includes about 130,000 clones, around 86% of them seen just once. The germline V gene has CDR1 LGHNA and CDR2 YSLEER. The germline V and J ends were trimmed by 2 bases and 0 bases, with 11 bases remaining between them. This CDR3 is built from 15 residues. The source material was peripheral blood. The rearrangement joins TRBV4-3 to TRBJ2-7; D is ambiguous. The origin of this receptor is a human donor in a cohort sampled during active COVID-19. The CDR3 sequence is CASSQHSISSYEQYF. DNA of the CDR3: TGCGCCAGCAGCCAACACTCGATTAGCTCCTACGAGCAGTACTTC.